This is a list of T cell receptor beta chains from one sample in a study of T cell changes during pregnancy in multiple sclerosis. Using immunoSEQ multiplex PCR, the repertoire was profiled, and TCRdb retains in-frame clones only, with some absent. The sample records approximately 40,000 clones, nearly 95% being singletons. Sequencing used CD4+ T cells from peripheral blood mononuclear cells, obtained after pregnancy. The receptors originated from a female donor in good health, enrolled as a control in a pregnancy study. The CDR3 runs from the conserved cysteine through the conserved F or W. The D gene is left open where the match is weak. Rows may omit the clone size; those that give it use once, few, many or a size class.

V: TRBV15
size: .
J: TRBJ2-2
D: .
DNA: TGTGCCACCTGGACCCCCGGGGACACCGGGGAGCTGTTTTTT
CDR3: CATWTPGDTGELFF

V: TRBV9
size: .
J: TRBJ1-4
D: .
DNA: TGTGCCAGCAGCCCTAGGTCGGTTACAACTAATGAAAAACTGTTTTTT
CDR3: CASSPRSVTTNEKLFF

V: TRBV18
size: .
J: TRBJ2-1
D: TRBD2
DNA: TGTGCCAGCTCACTTTCCGGGAGGGCCAATGAGCAGTTCTTC
CDR3: CASSLSGRANEQFF

V: TRBV7-6
size: .
J: TRBJ2-5
D: .
DNA: TGTGCCAGCAGCTTAGCGGGAGTTATCTCGCAAGAGACCCAGTACTTC
CDR3: CASSLAGVISQETQYF

V: TRBV10-3
size: .
J: TRBJ2-3
D: TRBD2
DNA: TGTGCCACCAGGTGGGATAGCGGGACCAGAGATACGCAGTATTTT
CDR3: CATRWDSGTRDTQYF

V: TRBV30
size: .
J: TRBJ2-3
D: .
DNA: TGTGCCTGGAAGGCCCCGGGAGATACGCAGTATTTT
CDR3: CAWKAPGDTQYF

V: TRBV6-5
size: .
J: TRBJ2-1
D: TRBD1
DNA: TGTGCCAGCAGTTTATTACCGGGACAGGGCCTGAATGAGCAGTTCTTC
CDR3: CASSLLPGQGLNEQFF

V: TRBV4-2
size: .
J: TRBJ2-5
D: TRBD2
DNA: TGTGCCAGCAGCCAAGATCTAGCGGGAGGCGAGACCCAGTACTTC
CDR3: CASSQDLAGGETQYF

V: TRBV6-4
size: .
J: TRBJ2-1
D: .
DNA: TGTGCCAGCAGTGAAACGGGAGCCTACAATGAGCAGTTCTTC
CDR3: CASSETGAYNEQFF

V: TRBV19
size: .
J: TRBJ2-3
D: TRBD2
DNA: TGTGCCAGTAGTATCGGCGGGGGGGGAAAAGATACGCAGTATTTT
CDR3: CASSIGGGGKDTQYF

V: TRBV9
size: .
J: TRBJ2-7
D: .
DNA: TGTGCCAGCAGCGTAGTGGGGGGCGAGCAGTACTTC
CDR3: CASSVVGGEQYF

V: TRBV6-4
size: once
J: TRBJ2-2
D: TRBD2
DNA: TGTGCCAGCAGTGACTCAGCCCGACTAGCGGGAGCCGGGGAGCTGTTTTTT
CDR3: CASSDSARLAGAGELFF

V: TRBV6-1
size: .
J: TRBJ1-6
D: TRBD1
DNA: TGTGCCAGCAGCTCACAGGGGGCGGTCGATTCACCCCTCCACTTT
CDR3: CASSSQGAVDSPLHF

V: TRBV6-6
size: .
J: TRBJ2-2
D: .
DNA: TGTGCCAGCAGTTCCGGACAGACCAACACCGGGGAGCTGTTTTTT
CDR3: CASSSGQTNTGELFF

V: TRBV2
size: .
J: TRBJ2-7
D: TRBD2
DNA: TGTGCCAGCACCACCTCGGGGGGAGGCGAGCAGTACTTC
CDR3: CASTTSGGGEQYF

V: TRBV30
size: .
J: TRBJ1-5
D: TRBD1
DNA: TGTGCCTGGAGTGTAGAGCGGACAGGAGCCAATCAGCCCCAGCATTTT
CDR3: CAWSVERTGANQPQHF

V: TRBV28
size: .
J: TRBJ1-1
D: TRBD1
DNA: TGTGCCAGCAGACGGACAGGGATCATGAACACTGAAGCTTTCTTT
CDR3: CASRRTGIMNTEAFF

V: TRBV7-2
size: .
J: TRBJ2-5
D: TRBD2
DNA: TGTGCCAGCAGCTCTGGACTAGCGCCGGAGACCCAGTACTTC
CDR3: CASSSGLAPETQYF

V: TRBV5-5
size: .
J: TRBJ1-2
D: .
DNA: TGTGCCAGCAGCGAATCGACGGGGATCTATGGCTACACCTTC
CDR3: CASSESTGIYGYTF

V: TRBV9
size: .
J: TRBJ2-7
D: TRBD1
DNA: TGTGCCAGCAGCCAAGGACAGGGCTTACGGTACGAGCAGTACTTC
CDR3: CASSQGQGLRYEQYF

V: TRBV5-1
size: once
J: TRBJ2-7
D: TRBD2
DNA: TGCGCCAGCAGCCCCACTAGCGGAGACCTTCGCGAGCAGTACTTC
CDR3: CASSPTSGDLREQYF

V: TRBV11-2
size: .
J: TRBJ2-1
D: TRBD2
DNA: TGTGCCAGCAGCTCCTCTTATAGCGGGACCTCCTACAATGAGCAGTTCTTC
CDR3: CASSSSYSGTSYNEQFF

V: TRBV2
size: once
J: TRBJ2-5
D: .
DNA: TGTGCCAGCAATGTTCGGCAGGGAGGAGAGACCCAGTACTTC
CDR3: CASNVRQGGETQYF

V: TRBV19
size: .
J: TRBJ2-7
D: TRBD2
DNA: TGTGCCAGTAGTTTCGGGCTAGCGGAGAAGTCCTACGAGCAGTACTTC
CDR3: CASSFGLAEKSYEQYF

V: TRBV27
size: .
J: TRBJ2-1
D: .
DNA: TGTGCCAGCAGTCGGGAGAATGAGCAGTTCTTC
CDR3: CASSRENEQFF

V: TRBV19
size: .
J: TRBJ2-3
D: .
DNA: TGTGCCAGTAGTATAGGCGGGAGCACAGATACGCAGTATTTT
CDR3: CASSIGGSTDTQYF

V: TRBV30
size: few
J: TRBJ2-2
D: .
DNA: TGTGCTTGGAAGCTAGACAGTACGAACACCGGGGAGCTGTTTTTT
CDR3: CAWKLDSTNTGELFF

V: TRBV30
size: .
J: TRBJ1-1
D: .
DNA: TGTGCCTGGAGTGCCCTAGGGACAAGCCTTGGGAACACTGAAGCTTTCTTT
CDR3: CAWSALGTSLGNTEAFF

V: TRBV30
size: .
J: TRBJ2-7
D: .
DNA: TGTGCCTGGAGTGTAGCAGGGGGGCCCTACGAGCAGTACTTC
CDR3: CAWSVAGGPYEQYF

V: TRBV2
size: .
J: TRBJ2-7
D: TRBD2
DNA: TGTGCCAGCAGTGACGGGGCGGGAGGGGTCCCTTACTACGAGCAGTACTTC
CDR3: CASSDGAGGVPYYEQYF

V: TRBV5-5
size: .
J: TRBJ1-1
D: .
DNA: TGTGCCAGCAGCCAGGGAGTCGGCGGGGGTGGCACTGAAGCTTTCTTT
CDR3: CASSQGVGGGGTEAFF

V: TRBV19
size: .
J: TRBJ1-3
D: TRBD1
DNA: TGTGCCAGTAGTATAGGGGCAGGGGGCTTTGGAAACACCATATATTTT
CDR3: CASSIGAGGFGNTIYF

V: TRBV18
size: .
J: TRBJ1-5
D: TRBD1
DNA: TGTGCCAGCTCACTTATACCTCCGGGACAGGGTGATCAGCCCCAGCATTTT
CDR3: CASSLIPPGQGDQPQHF

V: TRBV5-8
size: .
J: TRBJ2-1
D: .
DNA: TGTGCCAGCGGGCCAGACGTGGGTGAGCAGTTCTTC
CDR3: CASGPDVGEQFF

V: TRBV10-3
size: .
J: TRBJ2-6
D: .
DNA: TGTGCCATCAGTGAGTCTCTCCCTGGGGCCAACGTCCTGACTTTC
CDR3: CAISESLPGANVLTF

V: TRBV19
size: .
J: TRBJ2-3
D: .
DNA: TGTGCCAGTAGTCTGGCGGGACGGGACACAGATACGCAGTATTTT
CDR3: CASSLAGRDTDTQYF

V: TRBV7-8
size: .
J: TRBJ1-4
D: TRBD1
DNA: TGTGCCAGCAGCCAAGACAGGGCGGGTGAAAAACTGTTTTTT
CDR3: CASSQDRAGEKLFF

V: TRBV11-3
size: once
J: TRBJ2-1
D: .
DNA: TGTGCCAGCAGCTTAGCCAACGTCCAGGGAAATGAGCAGTTCTTC
CDR3: CASSLANVQGNEQFF

V: TRBV14
size: .
J: TRBJ1-4
D: .
DNA: TGTGCCAGCAGCCAAGATCTGCGGGAAAAACTGTTTTTT
CDR3: CASSQDLREKLFF

V: TRBV18
size: .
J: TRBJ1-5
D: .
DNA: TGTGCCAGCTCACCACCAGGGGCCTTAACCAATCAGCCCCAGCATTTT
CDR3: CASSPPGALTNQPQHF

V: TRBV6-1
size: .
J: TRBJ1-5
D: TRBD1
DNA: TGTGCCAGCAGTGAGACAGGGGAGGGGGTAAATCAGCCCCAGCATTTT
CDR3: CASSETGEGVNQPQHF

V: TRBV11-3
size: .
J: TRBJ1-2
D: .
DNA: TGTGCCAGCAGCTTAGAGGGGCAGGGGCGGTATGGCTACACCTTC
CDR3: CASSLEGQGRYGYTF